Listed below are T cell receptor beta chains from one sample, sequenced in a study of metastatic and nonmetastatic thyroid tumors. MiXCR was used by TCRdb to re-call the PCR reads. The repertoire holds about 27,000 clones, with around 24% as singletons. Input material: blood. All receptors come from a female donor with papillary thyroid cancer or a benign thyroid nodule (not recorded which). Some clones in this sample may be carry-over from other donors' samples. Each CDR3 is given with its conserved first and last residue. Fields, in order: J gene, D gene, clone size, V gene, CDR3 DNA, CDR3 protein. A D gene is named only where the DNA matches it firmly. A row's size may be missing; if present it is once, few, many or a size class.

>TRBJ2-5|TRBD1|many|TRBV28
TGTGCCAGCAGTCCCTCCGGGACAGTCCAAGAGACCCAGTACTTC
CASSPSGTVQETQYF
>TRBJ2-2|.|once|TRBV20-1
TGCAGTGCTAGAGGGGCTATCACCGGGGAGCTGTTTTTT
CSARGAITGELFF
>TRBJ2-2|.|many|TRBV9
TGTGCCAGCAGCGGGGCAGGGAACACCGGGGAGCTGTTTTTT
CASSGAGNTGELFF
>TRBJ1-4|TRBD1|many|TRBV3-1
TGTGCCAGCGAGGACAGGGGTAATGAAAAACTGTTTTTT
CASEDRGNEKLFF
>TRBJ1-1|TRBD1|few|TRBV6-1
TGTGCCAGCAGTCGAGCCGGACAGGGGACCTTGAACACTGAAGCTTTCTTT
CASSRAGQGTLNTEAFF
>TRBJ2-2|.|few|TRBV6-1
TGTGCCAGCACCCCGGTCGGGGTCAAAGGAAACACCGGGGAGCTGTTTTTT
CASTPVGVKGNTGELFF
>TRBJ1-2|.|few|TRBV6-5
TGTGCCAGCAGTTACTCTGAGCGAAACTATGGCTACACCTTC
CASSYSERNYGYTF
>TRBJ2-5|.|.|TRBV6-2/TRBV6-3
TGTGCCAGTAGGCCCTCTTGGGATGGGACCCAGTACTTC
CASRPSWDGTQYF
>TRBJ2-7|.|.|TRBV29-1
TGCAGCGTTGGTGGACGGCTCCTCGAGCAGTACTTC
CSVGGRLLEQYF
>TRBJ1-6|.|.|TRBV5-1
TGCGCCAGTCCCGATTCACCCCTCCACTTT
CASPDSPLHF
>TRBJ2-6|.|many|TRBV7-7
TGTGCTAGCAGCTTAGATGAGTACTCTGGGGCCAACGTCCTGACTTTC
CASSLDEYSGANVLTF
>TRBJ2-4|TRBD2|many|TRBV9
TGTGCCAGCAGCGCTAGCGGGCGCGAGATCGGAAACATTCAGTACTTC
CASSASGREIGNIQYF
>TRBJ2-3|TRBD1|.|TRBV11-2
TGTGCCAGCAGCCCGGGACAGCTGGTCGGGTCTGATACGCAGTATTTT
CASSPGQLVGSDTQYF
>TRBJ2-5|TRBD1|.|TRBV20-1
TGCAGTGCCAATTCAACGGGACAGGGAACAGAGACCAAGTACTTC
CSANSTGQGTETKYF
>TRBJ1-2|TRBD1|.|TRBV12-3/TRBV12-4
TGTGCCAGCAGATACGGACAGGGGTATGGCTACACCTTC
CASRYGQGYGYTF
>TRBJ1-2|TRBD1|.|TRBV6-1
TGTGCCAGCAGCCGATCGACAGGGGTCGCGAGAGGCTACACTTTC
CASSRSTGVARGYTF
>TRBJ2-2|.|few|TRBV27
TGTGCCAGCAGTTTAAGGGGCGTACCAGGTGTGGGCACCGGGGAGCTGTTTTTT
CASSLRGVPGVGTGELFF
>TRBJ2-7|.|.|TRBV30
TGTGCCTGGAGTGAGGCCGGGAGAGGTGACGAGCAGTACTTC
CAWSEAGRGDEQYF
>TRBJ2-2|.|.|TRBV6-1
TGTGCCAGCAAAGACCTAACAGGCAACGGGGAGCTGTTTTTT
CASKDLTGNGELFF
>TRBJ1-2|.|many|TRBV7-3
TGTGCCAGCAGCCCAGCACAGTTTAACTATGGCTACACCTTC
CASSPAQFNYGYTF
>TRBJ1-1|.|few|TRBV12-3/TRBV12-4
TGTGCCAGCAGCAAGACAGAATTTGCGTTTGGAACTGAGGCTTTCTTT
CASSKTEFAFGTEAFF
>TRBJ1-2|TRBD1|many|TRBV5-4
TGTGCCAGCAGCTATGGGGGGACAGGGGGCGCGGTTGGCTACACCTTC
CASSYGGTGGAVGYTF
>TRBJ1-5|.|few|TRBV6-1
TGTGCCAGCATCCTTGACAGAAACGGCAATCATCCCCAGCATTTT
CASILDRNGNHPQHF
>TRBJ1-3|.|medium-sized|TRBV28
TGTGCCAGCAGTTCTCAGGGACATGGAAACACCATATATTTT
CASSSQGHGNTIYF
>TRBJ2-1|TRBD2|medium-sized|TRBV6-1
TGTGCCAGCAAAAAACGTACTAGCGGGAGGGATGAGCAGTTCTTC
CASKKRTSGRDEQFF
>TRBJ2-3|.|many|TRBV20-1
TGCAGTGCTAGAGAGCGAATGGATACGCAGTATTTT
CSARERMDTQYF
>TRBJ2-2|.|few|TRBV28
TGTGCCAGCAGTTTCGGAGCGGTCAACACCGGGGAGCTGTTTTTT
CASSFGAVNTGELFF
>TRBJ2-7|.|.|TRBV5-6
TGTGCCAGCAGCTCCTATCGTTGGGCCGGATCCTACGAGCAGTACTTC
CASSSYRWAGSYEQYF
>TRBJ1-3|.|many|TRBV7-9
TGTGCCAGCAGCTCCAGGGCGTACGGAAACACCATATATTTT
CASSSRAYGNTIYF
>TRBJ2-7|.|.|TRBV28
TGTGCCAGCAGTTTATGGAAGGGTCGGGGCTACGAGCAGTACTTC
CASSLWKGRGYEQYF
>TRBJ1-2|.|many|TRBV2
TGTGCCAGCACGCAGGGCTACTATGGCTACACCTTC
CASTQGYYGYTF
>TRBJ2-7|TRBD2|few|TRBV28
TGTGCCAGCAGCCCCTCTAGCGGGTTTGCCTACGAGCAGTACTTC
CASSPSSGFAYEQYF
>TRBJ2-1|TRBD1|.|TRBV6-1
TGTGCCAGCAGACTGACAGGGGGTGTATACAATGAGCAGTTCTTC
CASRLTGGVYNEQFF
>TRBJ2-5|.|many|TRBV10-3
TGTGCCATCAGTGATTCGACCCCCGTGGCGACCCAGTACTTC
CAISDSTPVATQYF
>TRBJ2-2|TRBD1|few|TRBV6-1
TGTGCCAGCAGGGGTACAGGGGGTGGCGGGGAGCTGTTTTTT
CASRGTGGGGELFF